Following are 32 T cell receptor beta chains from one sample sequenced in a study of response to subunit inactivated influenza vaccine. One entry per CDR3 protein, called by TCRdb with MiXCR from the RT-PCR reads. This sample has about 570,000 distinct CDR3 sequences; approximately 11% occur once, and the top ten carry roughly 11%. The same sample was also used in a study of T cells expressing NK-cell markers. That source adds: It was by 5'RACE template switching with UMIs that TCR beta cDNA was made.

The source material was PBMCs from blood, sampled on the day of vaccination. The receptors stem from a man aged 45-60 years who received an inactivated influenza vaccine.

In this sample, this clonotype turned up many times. DNA for the CDR3: TGTGCCAGCAGCCTACCTGAGGGGGGGACCTTGAACACTGAAGCTTTCTTT. Its translation: CASSLPEGGTLNTEAFF. The chain uses TRBV4-2 and TRBJ1-1, with D possibly TRBD1 on 6 matching bases. Germline loops: CDR1 LGHNA, CDR2 YNFKEQ. The CDR3 has 17 amino acids. V was trimmed by 4 bases and J by 0 bases, leaving 18 bases between them.

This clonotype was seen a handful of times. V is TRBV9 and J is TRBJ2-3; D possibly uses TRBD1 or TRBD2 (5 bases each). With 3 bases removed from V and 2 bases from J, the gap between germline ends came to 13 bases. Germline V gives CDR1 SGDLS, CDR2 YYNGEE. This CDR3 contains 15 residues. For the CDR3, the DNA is TGTGCCAGCAGCGCCGGGACGACAAACACAGATACGCAGTATTTT. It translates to CASSAGTTNTDTQYF.

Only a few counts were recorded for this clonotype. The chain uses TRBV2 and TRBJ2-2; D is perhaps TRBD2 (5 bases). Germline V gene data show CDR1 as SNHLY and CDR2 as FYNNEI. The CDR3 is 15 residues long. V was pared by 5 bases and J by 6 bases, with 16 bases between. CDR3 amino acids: CASSPLVVGAGELFF. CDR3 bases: TGTGCCAGCAGTCCACTAGTGGTTGGCGCCGGGGAGCTGTTTTTT. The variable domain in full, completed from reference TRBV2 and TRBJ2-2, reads EPEVTQTPSHQVTQMGQEVILRCVPISNHLYFYWYRQILGQKVEFLVSFYNNEISEKSEIFDDQFSVERPDGSNFTLKIRSTKLEDSAMYFCASSPLVVGAGELFFGEGSRLTVL.

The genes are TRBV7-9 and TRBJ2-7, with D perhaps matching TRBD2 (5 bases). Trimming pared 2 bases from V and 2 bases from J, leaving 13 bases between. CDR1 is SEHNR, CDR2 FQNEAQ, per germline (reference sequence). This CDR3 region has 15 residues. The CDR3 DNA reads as TGTGCCAGCAGCTTAACTAGTTCCGGTACCTACGAGCAGTACTTC. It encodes CASSLTSSGTYEQYF. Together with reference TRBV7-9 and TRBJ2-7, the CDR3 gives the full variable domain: DTGVSQNPRHKITKRGQNVTFRCDPISEHNRLYWYRQTLGQGPEFLTYFQNEAQLEKSRLLSDRFSAERPKGSFSTLEIQRTEQGDSAMYLCASSLTSSGTYEQYFGPGTRLTVT.

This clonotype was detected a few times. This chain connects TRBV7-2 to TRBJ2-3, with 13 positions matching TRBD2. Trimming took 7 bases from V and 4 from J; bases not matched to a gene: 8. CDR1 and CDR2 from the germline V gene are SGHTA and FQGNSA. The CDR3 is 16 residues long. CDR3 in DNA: TGTGCCAGCACCCCGGGACTAGCGGGAAGGGCAGATACGCAGTATTTT. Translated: CASTPGLAGRADTQYF. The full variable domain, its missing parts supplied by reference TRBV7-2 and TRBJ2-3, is GAGVSQSPSNKVTEKGKDVELRCDPISGHTALYWYRQSLGQGLEFLIYFQGNSAPDKSGLPSDRFSAERTGGSVSTLTIQRTQQEDSAVYLCASTPGLAGRADTQYFGPGTRLTVL.

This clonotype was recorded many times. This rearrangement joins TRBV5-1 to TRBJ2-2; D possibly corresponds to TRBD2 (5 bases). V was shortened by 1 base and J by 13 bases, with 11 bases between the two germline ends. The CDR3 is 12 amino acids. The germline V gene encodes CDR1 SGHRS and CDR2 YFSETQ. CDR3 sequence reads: CASSLIGEVLFF. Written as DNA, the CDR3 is TGCGCCAGCAGCTTGATCGGGGAAGTGCTGTTTTTT.

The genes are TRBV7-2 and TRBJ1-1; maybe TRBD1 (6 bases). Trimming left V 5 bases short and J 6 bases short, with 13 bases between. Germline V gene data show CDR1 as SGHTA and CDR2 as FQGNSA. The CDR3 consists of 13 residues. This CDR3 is CASSATGWAEAFF. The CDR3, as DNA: TGTGCCAGCAGCGCAACAGGGTGGGCTGAAGCTTTCTTT.

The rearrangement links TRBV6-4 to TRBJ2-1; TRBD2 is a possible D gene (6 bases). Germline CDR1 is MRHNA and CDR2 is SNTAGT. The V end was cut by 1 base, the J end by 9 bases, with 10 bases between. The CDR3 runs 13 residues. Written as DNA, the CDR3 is TGTGCCAGCAGTGACTGGGGGGAGCGTGAGCAGTTCTTC. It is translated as CASSDWGEREQFF.

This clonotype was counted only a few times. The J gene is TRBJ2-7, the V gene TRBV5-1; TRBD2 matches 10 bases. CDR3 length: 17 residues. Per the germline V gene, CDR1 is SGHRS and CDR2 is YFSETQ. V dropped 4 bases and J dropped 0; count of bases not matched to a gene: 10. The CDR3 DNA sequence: TGCGCCAGCAGCCCTGGTCGTGGGACTAGCGTCTCCTACGAGCAGTACTTC. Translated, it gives CASSPGRGTSVSYEQYF.

For the CDR3, the DNA is TGTGCCAGCAGCTTAGGTAGCGGGAGTTCTTGGGAGACCCAGTACTTC. Translated: CASSLGSGSSWETQYF. The genes are TRBV11-2 and TRBJ2-5; 9 bases line up with TRBD2. Germline CDR1 reads SGHAT; CDR2 reads FQNNGV. The ends lost 1 base at V and 5 bases at J; junction bases unmatched: 8. The CDR3 consists of 16 residues.

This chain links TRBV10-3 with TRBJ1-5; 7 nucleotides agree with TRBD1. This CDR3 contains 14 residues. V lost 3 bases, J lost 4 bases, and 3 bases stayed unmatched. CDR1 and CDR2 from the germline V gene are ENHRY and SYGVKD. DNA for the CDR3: TGTGCCATCAGTGAATCGGGACAGAATCAGCCCCAGCATTTT. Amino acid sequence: CAISESGQNQPQHF.

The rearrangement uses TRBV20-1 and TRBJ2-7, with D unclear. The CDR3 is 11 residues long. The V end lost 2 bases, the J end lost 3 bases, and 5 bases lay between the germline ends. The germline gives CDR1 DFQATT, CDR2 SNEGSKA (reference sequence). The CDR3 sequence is CSARPHYEQYF. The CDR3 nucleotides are TGCAGTGCTAGACCCCACTACGAGCAGTACTTC.

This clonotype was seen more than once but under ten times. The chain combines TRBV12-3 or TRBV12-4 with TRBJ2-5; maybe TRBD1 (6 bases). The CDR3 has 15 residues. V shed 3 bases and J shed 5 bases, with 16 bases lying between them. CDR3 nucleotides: TGTGCCAGCAGTTTGGTCAGTGGGGGCACGGAGACCCAGTACTTC. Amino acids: CASSLVSGGTETQYF.

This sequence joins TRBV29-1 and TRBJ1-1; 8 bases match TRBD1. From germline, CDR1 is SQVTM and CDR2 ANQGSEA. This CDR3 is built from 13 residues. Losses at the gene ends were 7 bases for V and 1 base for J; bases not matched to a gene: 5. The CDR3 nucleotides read TGCAGCGCTAGACAGGGGTCGAACACTGAAGCTTTCTTT. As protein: CSARQGSNTEAFF.

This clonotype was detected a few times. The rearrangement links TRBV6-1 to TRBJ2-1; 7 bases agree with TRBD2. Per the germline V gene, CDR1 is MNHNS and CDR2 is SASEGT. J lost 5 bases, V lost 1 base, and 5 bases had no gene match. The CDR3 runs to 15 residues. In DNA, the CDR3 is TGTGCCAGCAGTGAAGGCGGGAGTCCTAACAATGAGCAGTTCTTC. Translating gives CASSEGGSPNNEQFF.

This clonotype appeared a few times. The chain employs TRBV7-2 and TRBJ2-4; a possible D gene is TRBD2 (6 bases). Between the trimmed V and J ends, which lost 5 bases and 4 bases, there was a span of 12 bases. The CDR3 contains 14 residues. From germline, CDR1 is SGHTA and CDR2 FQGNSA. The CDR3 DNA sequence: TGTGCCAGCAGCACCGCTAGCGCTAAAAACATTCAGTACTTC. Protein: CASSTASAKNIQYF.

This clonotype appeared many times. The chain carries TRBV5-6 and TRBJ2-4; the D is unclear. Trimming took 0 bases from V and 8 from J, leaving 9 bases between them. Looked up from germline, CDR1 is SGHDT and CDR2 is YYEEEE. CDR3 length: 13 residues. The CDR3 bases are TGTGCCAGCAGCTTGGGGACGACGGACATTCAGTACTTC. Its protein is CASSLGTTDIQYF.

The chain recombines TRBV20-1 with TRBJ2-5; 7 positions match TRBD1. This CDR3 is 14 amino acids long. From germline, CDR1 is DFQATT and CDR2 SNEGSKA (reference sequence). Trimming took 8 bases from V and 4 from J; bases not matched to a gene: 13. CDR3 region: CSRLGVEGAETQYF. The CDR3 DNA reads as TGCAGTCGTCTGGGGGTTGAGGGGGCAGAGACCCAGTACTTC.

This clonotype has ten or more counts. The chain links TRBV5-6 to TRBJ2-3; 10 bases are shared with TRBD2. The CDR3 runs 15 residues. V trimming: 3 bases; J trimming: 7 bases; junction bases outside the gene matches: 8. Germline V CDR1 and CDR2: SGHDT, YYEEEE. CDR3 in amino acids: CASSSGLAKGNTQYF. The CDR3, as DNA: TGTGCCAGCAGCTCGGGACTAGCGAAAGGAAATACGCAGTATTTT.

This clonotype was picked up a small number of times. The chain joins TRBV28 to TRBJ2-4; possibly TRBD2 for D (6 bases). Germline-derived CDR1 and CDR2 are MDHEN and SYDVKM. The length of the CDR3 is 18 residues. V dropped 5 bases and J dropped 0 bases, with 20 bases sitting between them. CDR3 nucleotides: TGTGCCAGCAGTCACTACCTTAGCGGAGCACTAGCCAAAAACATTCAGTACTTC. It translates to CASSHYLSGALAKNIQYF.

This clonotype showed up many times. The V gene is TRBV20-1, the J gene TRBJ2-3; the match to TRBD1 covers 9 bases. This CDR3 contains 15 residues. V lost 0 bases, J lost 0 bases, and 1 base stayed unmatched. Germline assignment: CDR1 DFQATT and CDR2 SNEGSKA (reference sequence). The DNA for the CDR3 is TGCAGTGCTAGAGATGGGACAGGGAGCACAGATACGCAGTATTTT. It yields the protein CSARDGTGSTDTQYF.

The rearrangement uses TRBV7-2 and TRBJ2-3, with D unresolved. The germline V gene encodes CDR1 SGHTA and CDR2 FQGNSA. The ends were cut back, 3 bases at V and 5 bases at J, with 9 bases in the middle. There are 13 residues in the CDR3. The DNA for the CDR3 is TGTGCCAGCAGCTTTTCGCGTAGAGATACGCAGTATTTT. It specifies CASSFSRRDTQYF.

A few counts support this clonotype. This CDR3 reads CASSRDRVPSYEQYF. CDR3 DNA sequence: TGTGCCAGCAGCCGGGACAGGGTCCCATCCTACGAGCAGTACTTC. V is TRBV11-2 and J is TRBJ2-7, with 9 nucleotides matching TRBD1. This CDR3 is built from 15 residues. CDR1 is SGHAT and CDR2 is FQNNGV in the germline V gene. Losses at the gene ends were 5 bases for V and 1 base for J; bases not matched to a gene: 6.

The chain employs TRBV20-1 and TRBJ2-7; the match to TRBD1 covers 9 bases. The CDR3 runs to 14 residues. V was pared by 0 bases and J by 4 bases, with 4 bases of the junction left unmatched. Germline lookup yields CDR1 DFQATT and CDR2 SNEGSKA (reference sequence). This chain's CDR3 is CSARDFDRGYEQYF. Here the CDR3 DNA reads TGCAGTGCTAGAGATTTCGACAGGGGGTACGAGCAGTACTTC.

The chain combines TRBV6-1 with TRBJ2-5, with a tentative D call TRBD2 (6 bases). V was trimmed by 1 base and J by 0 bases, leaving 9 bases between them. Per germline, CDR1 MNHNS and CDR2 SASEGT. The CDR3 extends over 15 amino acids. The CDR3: CASSEDWGDQETQYF. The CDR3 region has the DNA TGTGCCAGCAGTGAAGATTGGGGGGACCAAGAGACCCAGTACTTC.

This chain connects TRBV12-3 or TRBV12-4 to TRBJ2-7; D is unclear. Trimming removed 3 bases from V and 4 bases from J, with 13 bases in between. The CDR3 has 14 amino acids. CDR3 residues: CASSLMFGSYEQYF. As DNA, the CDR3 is TGTGCCAGCAGTTTGATGTTCGGGTCGTACGAGCAGTACTTC.

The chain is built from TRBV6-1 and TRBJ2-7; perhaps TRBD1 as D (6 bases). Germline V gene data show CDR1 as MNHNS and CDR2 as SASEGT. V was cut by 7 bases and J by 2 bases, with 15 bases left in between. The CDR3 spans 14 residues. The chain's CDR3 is CASTKTGPPYEQYF. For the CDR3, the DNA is TGTGCCAGCACCAAGACAGGCCCTCCCTACGAGCAGTACTTC.

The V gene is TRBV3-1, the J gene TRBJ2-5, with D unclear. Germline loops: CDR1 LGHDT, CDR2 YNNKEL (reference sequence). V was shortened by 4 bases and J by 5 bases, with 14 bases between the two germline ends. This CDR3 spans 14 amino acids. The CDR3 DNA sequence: TGTGCCAGCAGCCGGCGTATGGGCGCCGAGACCCAGTACTTC. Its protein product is CASSRRMGAETQYF.

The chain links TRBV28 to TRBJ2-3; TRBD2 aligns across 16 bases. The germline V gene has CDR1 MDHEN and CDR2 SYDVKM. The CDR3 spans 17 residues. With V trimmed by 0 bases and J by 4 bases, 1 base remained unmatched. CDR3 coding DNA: TGTGCCAGCAGTTTATGGGGGACTAGCGGGAGGGCAGATACGCAGTATTTT. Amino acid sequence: CASSLWGTSGRADTQYF.

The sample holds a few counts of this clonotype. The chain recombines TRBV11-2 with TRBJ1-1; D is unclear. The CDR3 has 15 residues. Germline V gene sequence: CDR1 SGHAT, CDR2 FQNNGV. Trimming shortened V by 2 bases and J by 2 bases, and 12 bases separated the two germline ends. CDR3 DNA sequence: TGTGCCAGCAGCTTATTCGCATTCGACAACACTGAAGCTTTCTTT. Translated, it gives CASSLFAFDNTEAFF. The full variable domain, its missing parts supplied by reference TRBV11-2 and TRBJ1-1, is EAGVAQSPRYKIIEKRQSVAFWCNPISGHATLYWYQQILGQGPKLLIQFQNNGVVDDSQLPKDRFSAERLKGVDSTLKIQPAKLEDSAVYLCASSLFAFDNTEAFFGQGTRLTVV.

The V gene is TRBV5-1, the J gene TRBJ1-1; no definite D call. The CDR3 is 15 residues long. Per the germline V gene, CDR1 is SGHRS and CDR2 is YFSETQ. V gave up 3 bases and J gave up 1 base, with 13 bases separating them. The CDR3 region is CASSWGSGTNTEAFF. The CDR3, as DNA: TGCGCCAGCAGCTGGGGTTCGGGCACGAACACTGAAGCTTTCTTT. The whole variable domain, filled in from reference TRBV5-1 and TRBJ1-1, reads KAGVTQTPRYLIKTRGQQVTLSCSPISGHRSVSWYQQTPGQGLQFLFEYFSETQRNKGNFPGRFSGRQFSNSRSEMNVSTLELGDSALYLCASSWGSGTNTEAFFGQGTRLTVV.

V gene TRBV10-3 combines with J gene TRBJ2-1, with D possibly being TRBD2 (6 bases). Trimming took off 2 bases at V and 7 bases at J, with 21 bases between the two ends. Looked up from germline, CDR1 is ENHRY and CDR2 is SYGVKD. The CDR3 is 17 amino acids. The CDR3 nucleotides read TGTGCCATCAGTGAGCTACAAGCATCGGGACTCTTAAATGAGCAGTTCTTC. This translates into CAISELQASGLLNEQFF.